This entry features one T cell receptor beta chain sequence. Its binding antigen is unknown. No base qualities exist here, and no much larger clone lies one base off it. The sample comes from a study of cytomegalovirus exposure and HLA in healthy donors (dated by TCRdb to about 2017). Regarding the study in general: An earlier analysis of approximately 600 of the donors reported 276 Gb of sequence data and more than 90 million unique TCR beta sequences from about 200 million T cells. On average, 235,054 unique TCR beta nucleotide sequences were sequenced per donor among a few hundred genotyped donors of the cohort, with about 19% of those sequences being non-productive. Every repertoire in the discovery cohort had been generated on one and the same sequencing platform. Along with the roughly 710-subject first cohort, a separate validation cohort of around 110 different subjects was used. The study used immunosequencing to profile the T cell repertoires of approximately 650 subjects and linked those repertoires to cytomegalovirus serostatus. The study aimed to test whether signatures of past pathogen exposure could be identified by cataloging public T cell receptors. The number of typed donors differed by locus: roughly 629-640 for A, B, C, DRB1 and DQB1; about 520 for DQA1; over 600 for DPA1; and around 470 for DPB1. Roughly 300 gigabases of sequencing data and some 85 million unique TCR sequences were included in an early release covering about 700 HLA-typed donors. Roughly five DR-DQ haplotypes were handled as single units for association and clustering, since linkage in the cohort was strong. Alongside the repertoire data, information on donor age, sex, ethnicity and CMV serostatus was compiled. Of the approximately 400 genotyped donors, roughly 85% fell in the genetic ancestry cluster associated with self-reported Caucasian donors. To decide whether each TCR beta V gene segment behaved as functional or pseudogenic, an earlier analysis of some 600 of the donors relied on high-throughput TCR beta sequencing. Class I and class II HLA loci were covered by the typing at four-digit resolution. A later analysis re-examined previously published TCR beta repertoires from more than 650 donors and added high-resolution HLA genotyping to investigate patterns of TCR occurrence. A later genetic analysis took genome-wide SNP genotypes for about 55% of the 666 donors and used that subset as a discovery cohort. High-throughput TCR immunosequencing, statistical association of individual TCRs with disease status, and machine learning were combined to predict cytomegalovirus infection status. Rather than using new phenotypic data, the later analysis identified candidate immune exposures from TCR beta sequences and from how often those sequences occurred across donors.

Results the study describes overall, beyond this receptor: HLA typing was unavailable for some donors at each locus, so association tests used only the typed subset. The cohort was sequenced for TCR beta chains only, and without alpha or paired-chain data the features that could be detected were limited. A later genetic analysis associated a missense DCLRE1C variant with V-gene and J-gene trimming of TCR beta chains, and an independent cohort replicated the association. The only immune exposure information available for the cohort was CMV serostatus. Most CMV-associated TCR beta chains appeared to be HLA-restricted in a later analysis, and the HLA associations seemed to be driven largely by CMV exposure. In vitro tests confirmed that a few of the cytomegalovirus-associated TCR beta chains recognize cytomegalovirus antigens. It was suggested by the authors that the approach could potentially be generalized to other disease states and immunological phenotypes. Sequencing depth was assumed to be roughly uniform across donors in the presence/absence analyses, though that assumption may not hold. When HLA alleles, especially DR and DQ, strongly co-occurred, TCR associations were difficult to assign to individual alleles. The sequencing pipeline was judged likely to have produced a cluster of highly shared sequence variants as a technical artifact. An earlier analysis of approximately 590 of the donors showed that most TCR beta V segments appeared in productive rearrangements either about 87% or about 30% of the time, which broadly matched IMGT annotations. In a later analysis, several top co-occurrence clusters were reported to appear linked to parvovirus B19, influenza, CMV and Epstein-Barr virus. Most TCR sequences were observed very rarely across donors, whereas some public TCRs were present in many individuals. The study listed approximately 150 TCR beta chains as associated with cytomegalovirus. A later analysis found that HLA-associated TCR beta chains were more clonally expanded and had lower generation probabilities than equally common non-associated chains. A further reported finding was that TCR beta sequences accurately predicted the HLA-A and HLA-B alleles for most subjects in the first cohort. In a later analysis, TCR association rates were found to vary across HLA loci, with the most associated TCRs seen for DRB1 alleles and the fewest for HLA-C alleles. A later genetic analysis reported fewer N-insertions in productive TCRs among donors in an Asian-associated ancestry cluster than the 666-donor mean. Because counts were too low, some 17 rarely observed V segments, including chromosome 9 orphons, were excluded from the earlier analysis of 587 of the donors. Cytomegalovirus status was reported to be diagnosed by the classifier with high specificity and sensitivity in both the original and validation cohorts. Linkage disequilibrium might explain the correlated functional status among segregating V segments, but an unknown experimental factor could not be excluded. Some IMGT-functional V segments, including TRBV6-2 and TRBV6-3, could not be told apart with the 87-base-pair reads, so those segments were excluded. At a false discovery rate of 0.05, a later analysis linked 15,000 to 20,000 TCR beta sequences to specific HLA alleles.

Reading the germline V gene (reference sequence) gives CDR1 SGHNT and CDR2 YYREEE. Relative to germline, V is missing 4 bases and J is missing 3 bases, with 6 bases of the junction outside any gene match. The cysteine opens and the phenylalanine closes a CDR3 of 14 amino acids. Only the CDR3 DNA is retained, 42 bases long and in frame from the first base. To prepare the library, the immunoSEQ multiplex PCR assay was applied. The multiplex PCR relied on a mix of 60 forward primers for TCR Vbeta segments and 13 reverse primers for TCR Jbeta segments. A multiplex PCR assay on genomic DNA amplified the CDR3 region of rearranged TCR beta genes. On the Illumina HiSeq System, the amplified TCR beta libraries were sequenced as 87-base-pair reads. In the paper's pipeline: Across the 670 or so repertoires, a later analysis counted roughly 84 million unique TCR beta chains, 8.5 million to 12 million of which were shared by at least two donors. To remove PCR and sequencing errors, raw reads were error-corrected and collapsed into unique sequences using a nearest-neighbor algorithm that merged closely related sequences. Alignment of CDR3 sequences to IMGT reference sequences was used to assign V, D and J gene segments. For a sequence to be retained, a match of at least six nucleotides to both a V gene segment and a J gene segment was required. Rearrangements were classified as productive when the CDR3 lacked stop codons and remained in frame with V and J, and all other rearrangements were classified as non-productive. CDR3 was defined by IMGT convention, running from the second conserved V-encoded cysteine to the conserved J-encoded phenylalanine. The earlier analysis of about 500 of the donors excluded sequences that lacked an unambiguous match to a single V gene segment. In an earlier analysis of roughly 600 of the donors, a V segment was called functional when productive rearrangements were above 56.7%, and segregating when the standard deviation between donors exceeded 5%. A statistical classification framework was built to diagnose cytomegalovirus status from the catalog of TCR beta chain sequences. In a later analysis, TCR nucleotide sequences were compared against IMGT/GENE-DB human TR gene sequences so that V and J genes could be assigned. Using the TCRdist pipeline, a later analysis assigned CDR3 sequences along with most-parsimonious VDJ recombination scenarios. In a later analysis, each TCR beta chain was defined by its CDR3 amino acid sequence together with its V-gene family, and reads without a unique V-gene family were excluded. A later analysis removed roughly 590 highly shared, low-generation-probability nucleotide sequences to deal with suspected cross-contamination and a sequencing artifact. In a later analysis, a clonal expansion index for each public chain was calculated from normalized within-repertoire ranks of inferred template counts. In a later analysis, generation probabilities were computed using a VDJ recombination model fitted to out-of-frame rearrangements, and the results were checked against IGoR. A later analysis scored TCR-TCR, TCR-HLA and TCR-CMV co-occurrence with hypergeometric tests, applying a repertoire-size bias correction to TCR pairs. In a later analysis, false discovery rates were estimated by permuting HLA or CMV assignments 20 times. In a later analysis, co-occurring TCRs were grouped using DBSCAN, with TCRdist sequence similarity added in when clustering inside HLA-allele-positive subsets. Co-occurrence clustering excluded repertoires with fewer than 30,000 or more than 120,000 public chains, plus five with anomalous nucleotide sharing. Drawn from immuneACCESS, this table holds only the in-frame rearrangements with V and J called that TCRdb kept. Clones are partly lost; checked studies trace under half to an unresolved V gene and leave the rest unexplained. The DNA was the basis for D and trimming; V, J and clone size are from that table. The table for this sample lists some 160,000 clones; about 74% of them were counted only once. The ten largest clones capture approximately 2% of the sample.

The cohort consisted of more than 650 healthy bone marrow donors. At the time of sampling, every cohort member was nominally healthy, though immune exposures that went unrecorded were likely present. The donor was CMV seronegative and belonged to the group of 352 seronegative cohort members. Every donor gave a peripheral blood sample, and the peripheral blood mononuclear cells from that sample were used for TCR beta sequencing. The Qiagen DNeasy Blood Extraction Kit was used to extract genomic DNA from the blood cell samples. Sequencing input: PBMCs. The source of this sequence is a woman aged 40 to 50 in good health and CMV-seronegative. The sequence links TRBV5-4 to TRBJ2-5, with 7 junctional bases fitting TRBD1. The CDR3 protein: CASSRPDREETQYF. The nucleotide sequence is given as TGTGCCAGCAGCCGACCCGACAGGGAAGAGACCCAGTACTTC.